The 2 T cell receptor beta chains reported below all come from one sample, sequenced in a study of T cell responses to AZD1222 COVID-19 vaccine. Method: immunoSEQ multiplex PCR; TCRdb's copy keeps in-frame clones and lacks some. The sample lists roughly 100,000 clones; approximately 87% were seen once. Sequencing used peripheral blood, obtained on day 0 of AZD1222 vaccination. These receptors were taken from an adult in good health.

The chain employs TRBV5-1 and TRBJ1-1, with 7 bases fitting TRBD1. Unmatched junction bases numbered 6, after V lost 3 bases and J lost 7 bases. CDR3 length: 13 residues. CDR1 is SGHRS, CDR2 YFSETQ, per germline. The CDR3 spells CASSSSTGYEAFF. The CDR3, as DNA: TGCGCCAGCAGCTCCTCGACAGGGTATGAAGCTTTCTTT.

The chain carries TRBV5-1 and TRBJ2-3; D possibly corresponds to TRBD2 (6 bases). Germline V gene lookup returns CDR1 SGHRS and CDR2 YFSETQ. This CDR3 is built from 14 residues. The V gene lost 6 bases and the J gene lost 4 bases, with 15 bases spanning the gap. The CDR3 protein is CASTWARGPDTQYF. CDR3 coding DNA: TGCGCCAGCACCTGGGCGCGGGGCCCAGATACGCAGTATTTT. The entire variable domain, with the rest obtained from reference TRBV5-1 and TRBJ2-3, is as follows: KAGVTQTPRYLIKTRGQQVTLSCSPISGHRSVSWYQQTPGQGLQFLFEYFSETQRNKGNFPGRFSGRQFSNSRSEMNVSTLELGDSALYLCASTWARGPDTQYFGPGTRLTVL.